The 3 T cell receptor beta chains below were found in one sample sequenced in a study of blood T cell repertoires in COVID-19. TCRdb's copy holds only in-frame clones and misses some; the assay was immunoSEQ multiplex PCR. The sample has around 70,000 clones, nearly 90% seen once. The source material was peripheral blood. These receptors were collected from a man older than 75 with acute or convalescent COVID-19.

This clone has only one observation. This chain links TRBV5-1 with TRBJ2-5; D is unclear. Trimming took 4 bases from V and 4 from J, leaving 17 bases between them. The V gene's germline CDR1 is SGHRS and CDR2 YFSETQ. This CDR3 has 15 residues. The CDR3 DNA follows: TGCGCCAGCAGCCTCGGTAGTATTGAGGCAGAGACCCAGTACTTC. Its protein product is CASSLGSIEAETQYF.

The genes are TRBV25-1 and TRBJ2-5; the D gene is possibly TRBD1 (6 bases). Germline loops: CDR1 MGHDK, CDR2 SYGVNS. CDR3 length: 14 amino acids. V lost 2 bases, J lost 1 base, and 8 bases lay in between. CDR3: CASSEAGAQETQYF. The CDR3 DNA is TGTGCCAGCAGTGAAGCAGGGGCCCAAGAGACCCAGTACTTC. Using reference TRBV25-1 and TRBJ2-5 for the parts outside the CDR3, the full variable domain is EADIYQTPRYLVIGTGKKITLECSQTMGHDKMYWYQQDPGMELHLIHYSYGVNSTEKGDLSSESTVSRIRTEHFPLTLESARPSHTSQYLCASSEAGAQETQYFGPGTRLLVL.

This clone has only one observation. CDR3 residues: CASSPDMVNTEAFF. CDR3 sequence (DNA): TGCGCCAGCAGTCCGGACATGGTGAACACTGAAGCTTTCTTT. The gene calls are TRBV10-1 and TRBJ1-1; maybe TRBD1 (5 bases). Trimming removed 5 bases from V and 0 bases from J, with 10 bases in between. The CDR3 contains 14 residues. Germline V gene data show CDR1 as WNHNN and CDR2 as SYGVQD (reference sequence).